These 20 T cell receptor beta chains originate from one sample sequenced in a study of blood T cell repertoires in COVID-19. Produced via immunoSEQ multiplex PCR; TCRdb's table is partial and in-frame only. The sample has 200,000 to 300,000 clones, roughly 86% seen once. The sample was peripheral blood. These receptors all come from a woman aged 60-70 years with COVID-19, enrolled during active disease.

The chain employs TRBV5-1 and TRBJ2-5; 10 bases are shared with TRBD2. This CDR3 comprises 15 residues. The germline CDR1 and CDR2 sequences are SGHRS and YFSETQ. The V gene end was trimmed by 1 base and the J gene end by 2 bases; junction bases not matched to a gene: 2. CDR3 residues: CASSLSGRVQETQYF. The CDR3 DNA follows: TGCGCCAGCAGCTTGAGCGGGAGGGTTCAAGAGACCCAGTACTTC. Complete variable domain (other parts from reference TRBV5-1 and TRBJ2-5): KAGVTQTPRYLIKTRGQQVTLSCSPISGHRSVSWYQQTPGQGLQFLFEYFSETQRNKGNFPGRFSGRQFSNSRSEMNVSTLELGDSALYLCASSLSGRVQETQYFGPGTRLLVL.

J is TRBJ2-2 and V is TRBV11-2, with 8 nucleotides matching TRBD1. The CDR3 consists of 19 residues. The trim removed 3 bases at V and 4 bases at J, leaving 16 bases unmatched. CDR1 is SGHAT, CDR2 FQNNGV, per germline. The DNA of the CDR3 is TGTGCCAGCAGCTTTCCCGGACAGGGTAATATAACGGTCACCGGGGAGCTGTTTTTT. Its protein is CASSFPGQGNITVTGELFF.

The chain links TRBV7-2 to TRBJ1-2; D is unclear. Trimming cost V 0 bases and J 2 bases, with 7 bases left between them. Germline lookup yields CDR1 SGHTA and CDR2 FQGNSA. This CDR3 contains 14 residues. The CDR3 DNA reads TGTGCCAGCAGCTTAGCGTACTCAAACTATGGCTACACCTTC. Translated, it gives CASSLAYSNYGYTF. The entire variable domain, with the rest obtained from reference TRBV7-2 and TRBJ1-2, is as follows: GAGVSQSPSNKVTEKGKDVELRCDPISGHTALYWYRQSLGQGLEFLIYFQGNSAPDKSGLPSDRFSAERTGGSVSTLTIQRTQQEDSAVYLCASSLAYSNYGYTFGSGTRLTVV.

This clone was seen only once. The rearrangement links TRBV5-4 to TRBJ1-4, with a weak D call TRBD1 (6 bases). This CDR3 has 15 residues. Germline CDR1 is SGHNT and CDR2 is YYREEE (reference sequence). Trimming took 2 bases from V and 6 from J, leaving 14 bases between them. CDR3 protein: CASSFGGRSDEKLFF. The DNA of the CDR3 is TGTGCCAGCAGCTTCGGGGGGCGCAGCGATGAAAAACTGTTTTTT.

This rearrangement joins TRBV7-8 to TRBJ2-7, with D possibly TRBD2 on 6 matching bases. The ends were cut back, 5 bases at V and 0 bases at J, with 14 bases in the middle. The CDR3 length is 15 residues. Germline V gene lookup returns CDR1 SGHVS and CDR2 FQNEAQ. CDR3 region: CASSPRGRPSYEQYF. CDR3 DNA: TGTGCCAGCAGCCCGCGGGGCCGGCCCTCCTACGAGCAGTACTTC.

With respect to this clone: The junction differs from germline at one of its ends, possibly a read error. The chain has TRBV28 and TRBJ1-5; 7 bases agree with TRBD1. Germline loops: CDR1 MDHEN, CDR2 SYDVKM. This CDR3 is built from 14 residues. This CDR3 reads CASSWTGLRQLQHF. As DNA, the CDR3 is TGTGCCAGCAGTTGGACAGGCCTTCGCCAGCTCCAGCATTTT.

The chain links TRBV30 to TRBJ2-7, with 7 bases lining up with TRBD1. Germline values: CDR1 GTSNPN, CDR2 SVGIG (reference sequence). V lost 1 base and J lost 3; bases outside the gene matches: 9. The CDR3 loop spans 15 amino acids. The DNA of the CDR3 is TGTGCCTGGAGTGCAGATCCCGGGACAGTCTACGAGCAGTACTTC. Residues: CAWSADPGTVYEQYF.

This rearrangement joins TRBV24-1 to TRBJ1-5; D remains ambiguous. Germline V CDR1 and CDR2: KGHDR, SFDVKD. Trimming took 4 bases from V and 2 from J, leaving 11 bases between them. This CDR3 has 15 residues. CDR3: CATSDALAGNQPQHF. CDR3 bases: TGTGCCACCAGTGACGCCCTGGCGGGCAATCAGCCCCAGCATTTT.

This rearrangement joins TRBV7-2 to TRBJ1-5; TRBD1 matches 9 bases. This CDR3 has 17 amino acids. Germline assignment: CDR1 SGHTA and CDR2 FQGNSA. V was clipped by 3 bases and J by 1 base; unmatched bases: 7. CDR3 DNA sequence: TGTGCCAGCAGCTTGGGAACCGGGACAGGGAGCAATCAGCCCCAGCATTTT. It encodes CASSLGTGTGSNQPQHF.

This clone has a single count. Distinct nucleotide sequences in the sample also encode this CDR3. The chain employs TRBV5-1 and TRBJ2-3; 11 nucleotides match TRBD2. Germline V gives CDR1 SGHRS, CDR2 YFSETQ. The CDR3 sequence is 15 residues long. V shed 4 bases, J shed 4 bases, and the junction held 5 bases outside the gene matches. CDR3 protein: CASSPGLAGADTQYF. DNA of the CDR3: TGCGCCAGCAGCCCAGGACTAGCGGGTGCAGATACGCAGTATTTT.

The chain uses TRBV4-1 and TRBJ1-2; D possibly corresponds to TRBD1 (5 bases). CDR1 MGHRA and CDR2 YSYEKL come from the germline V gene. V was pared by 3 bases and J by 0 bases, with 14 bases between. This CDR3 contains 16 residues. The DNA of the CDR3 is TGCGCCAGCAGCCAGGGAAGGCCAGGGTCTAACTATGGCTACACCTTC. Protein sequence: CASSQGRPGSNYGYTF.

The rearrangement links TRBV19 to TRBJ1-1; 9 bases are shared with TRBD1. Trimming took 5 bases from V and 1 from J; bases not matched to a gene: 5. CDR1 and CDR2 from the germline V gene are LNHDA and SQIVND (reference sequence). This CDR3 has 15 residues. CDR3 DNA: TGTGCCAGTAGTTTACAGGGGGCAACGAACACTGAAGCTTTCTTT. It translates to CASSLQGATNTEAFF. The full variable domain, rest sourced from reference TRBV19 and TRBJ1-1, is DGGITQSPKYLFRKEGQNVTLSCEQNLNHDAMYWYRQDPGQGLRLIYYSQIVNDFQKGDIAEGYSVSREKKESFPLTVTSAQKNPTAFYLCASSLQGATNTEAFFGQGTRLTVV.

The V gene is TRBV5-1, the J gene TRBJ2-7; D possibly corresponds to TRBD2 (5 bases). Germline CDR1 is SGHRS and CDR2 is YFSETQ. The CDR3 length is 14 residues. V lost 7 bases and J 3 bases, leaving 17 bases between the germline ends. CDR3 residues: CASGSGGGHYEQYF. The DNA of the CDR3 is TGCGCCAGCGGTAGTGGAGGAGGTCACTACGAGCAGTACTTC.

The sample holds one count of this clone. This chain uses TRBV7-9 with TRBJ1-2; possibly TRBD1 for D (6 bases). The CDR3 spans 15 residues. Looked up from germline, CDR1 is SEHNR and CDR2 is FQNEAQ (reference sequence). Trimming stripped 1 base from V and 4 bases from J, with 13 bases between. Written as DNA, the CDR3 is TGTGCCAGCAGCTTAGGGGGGACAACCGGCTATGGCTACACCTTC. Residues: CASSLGGTTGYGYTF.

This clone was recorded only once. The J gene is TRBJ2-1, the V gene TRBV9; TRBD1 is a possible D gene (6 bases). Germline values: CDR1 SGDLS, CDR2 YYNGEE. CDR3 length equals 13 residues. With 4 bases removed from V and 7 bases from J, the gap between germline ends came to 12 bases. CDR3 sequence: CASSQLQGNEQFF. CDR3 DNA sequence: TGTGCCAGCAGCCAACTCCAGGGGAATGAGCAGTTCTTC.

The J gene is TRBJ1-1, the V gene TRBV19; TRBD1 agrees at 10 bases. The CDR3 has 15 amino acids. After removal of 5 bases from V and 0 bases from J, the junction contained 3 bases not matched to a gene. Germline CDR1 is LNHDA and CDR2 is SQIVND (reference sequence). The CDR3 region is CASSLTGGLNTEAFF. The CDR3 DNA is TGTGCCAGTAGTTTGACAGGGGGCCTGAACACTGAAGCTTTCTTT.

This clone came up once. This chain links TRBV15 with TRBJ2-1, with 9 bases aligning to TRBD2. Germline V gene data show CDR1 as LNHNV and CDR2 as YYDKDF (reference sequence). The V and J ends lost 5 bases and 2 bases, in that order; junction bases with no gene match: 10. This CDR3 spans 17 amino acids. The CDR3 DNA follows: TGTGCCACCAGCGTTATGATGACTAGCGGCCCCTACAATGAGCAGTTCTTC. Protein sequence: CATSVMMTSGPYNEQFF.

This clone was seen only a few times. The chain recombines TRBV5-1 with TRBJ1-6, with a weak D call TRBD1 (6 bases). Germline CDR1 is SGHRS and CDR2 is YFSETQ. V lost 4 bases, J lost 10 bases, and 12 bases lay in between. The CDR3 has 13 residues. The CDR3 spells CASSTGSGSPLHF. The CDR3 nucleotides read TGCGCCAGCAGCACAGGGTCAGGCTCACCCCTCCACTTT.

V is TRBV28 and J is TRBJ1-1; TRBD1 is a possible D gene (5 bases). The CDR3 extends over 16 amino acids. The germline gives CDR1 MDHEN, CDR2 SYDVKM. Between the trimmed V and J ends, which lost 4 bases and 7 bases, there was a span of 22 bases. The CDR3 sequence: CASSYHTRRQHFEAFF. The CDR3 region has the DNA TGTGCCAGCAGTTACCACACGCGTCGACAGCATTTTGAAGCTTTCTTT. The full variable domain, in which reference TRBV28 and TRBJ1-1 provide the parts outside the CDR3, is DVKVTQSSRYLVKRTGEKVFLECVQDMDHENMFWYRQDPGLGLRLIYFSYDVKMKEKGDIPEGYSVSREKKERFSLILESASTNQTSMYLCASSYHTRRQHFEAFFGQGTRLTVV.

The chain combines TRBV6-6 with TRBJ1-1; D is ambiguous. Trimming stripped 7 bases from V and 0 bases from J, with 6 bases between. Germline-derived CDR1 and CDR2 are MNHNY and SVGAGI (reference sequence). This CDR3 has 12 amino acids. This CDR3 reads CASTYMNTEAFF. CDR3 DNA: TGTGCCAGCACCTATATGAACACTGAAGCTTTCTTT.